Following are 18 T cell receptor beta chains from one sample sequenced in a study of T-cell memory formation after mild COVID-19. TCRdb ran MiXCR on the 5' RACE reads and lists one entry per CDR3 protein. The table has approximately 270,000 distinct CDR3 sequences, about 17% seen once; the top ten hold about 23%. Sequenced sample: PBMCs or a T cell subset sorted from them (not recorded which). The receptors were sampled from a man younger than 35 who had mild COVID-19 (a few samples of this study predate the infection). Cell type and time point are not known.

The chain combines TRBV14 with TRBJ2-3; TRBD1 matches 8 bases. This CDR3 is built from 15 residues. CDR1 and CDR2 from the germline V gene are SGHDN and FVKESK. J gave up 5 bases and V 3 bases, and 7 bases lay outside the gene matches. The CDR3 region has the DNA TGTGCCAGCAGCCATCGCGGCAGGGGGCGAGATACGCAGTATTTT. Translation gives CASSHRGRGRDTQYF. The complete variable domain, with remaining parts taken from reference TRBV14 and TRBJ2-3, reads EAGVTQFPSHSVIEKGQTVTLRCDPISGHDNLYWYRRVMGKEIKFLLHFVKESKQDESGMPNNRFLAERTGGTYSTLKVQPAELEDSGVYFCASSHRGRGRDTQYFGPGTRLTVL.

The chain employs TRBV29-1 and TRBJ2-3; D is unclear. V dropped 0 bases and J dropped 1 base, with 11 bases sitting between them. Germline lookup yields CDR1 SQVTM and CDR2 ANQGSEA. This CDR3 has 15 residues. This chain's CDR3 is CSVEDLGVGTDTQYF. The CDR3 DNA follows: TGCAGCGTTGAAGATCTGGGTGTCGGCACAGATACGCAGTATTTT.

The chain joins TRBV29-1 to TRBJ2-3, with 12 bases matching TRBD2. Germline loops: CDR1 SQVTM, CDR2 ANQGSEA. The CDR3 sequence is 12 residues long. The junction had 6 bases not matched to a gene; V was cut back by 7 bases and J by 10 bases. This CDR3 reads CSARTSGGPQYF. CDR3 coding DNA: TGCAGCGCCAGAACTAGCGGGGGGCCGCAGTATTTT.

This chain connects TRBV12-3 or TRBV12-4 to TRBJ1-5; D gene uncertain. The CDR3 loop spans 15 amino acids. V lost 1 base, J lost 3 bases, and 10 bases lay in between. The CDR3 DNA sequence: TGTGCCAGCAGTTTAGGCGGCTTTCCCAATCAGCCCCAGCATTTT. This sequence encodes CASSLGGFPNQPQHF.

The V gene is TRBV12-3 or TRBV12-4, the J gene TRBJ1-4; a possible D gene is TRBD1 (5 bases). This CDR3 has 11 amino acids. Trimming took 6 bases from V and 11 from J, leaving 10 bases between them. CDR3 DNA: TGTGCCAGCAGGCCCAAGGGGAAACTGTTTTTT. It translates to CASRPKGKLFF.

V usage is TRBV6-6 and J usage is TRBJ2-5; D is undetermined. Germline-derived CDR1 and CDR2 are MNHNY and SVGAGI (reference sequence). V lost 0 bases to trimming and J lost 4 bases, with 6 bases between them. The CDR3 totals 13 residues. The CDR3 coding sequence is TGTGCCAGCAGTTACTCCCGTCGAGAGACCCAGTACTTC. Amino acid sequence: CASSYSRRETQYF.

This clonotype was detected a few times. In DNA, the CDR3 is TGTGCCAGCAGTTACTCCGACAGGGGTTTAGCCAAAAACATTCAGTACTTC. This gives the protein CASSYSDRGLAKNIQYF. The chain links TRBV6-6 to TRBJ2-4; 8 nucleotides align to TRBD1. Germline V gene data show CDR1 as MNHNY and CDR2 as SVGAGI (reference sequence). CDR3 size: 17 residues. J was trimmed by 0 bases and V by 0 bases; bases with no gene match: 4.

The table lists this clonotype with a few counts. The chain couples TRBV12-5 to TRBJ2-4; the match to TRBD1 covers 7 bases. This CDR3 comprises 11 residues. Germline V lookup: CDR1 LGHNT, CDR2 FRNRAP. V lost 5 bases to trimming and J lost 15 bases; unmatched junction nucleotides: 7. This chain's CDR3 is CASGPGDRRYF. The DNA of the CDR3 is TGTGCTAGTGGTCCCGGGGACAGAAGGTACTTC.

This sequence joins TRBV15 and TRBJ2-1, with 10 bases fitting TRBD2. This CDR3 region has 13 residues. V dropped 7 bases and J dropped 8; count of bases not matched to a gene: 5. Germline V gives CDR1 LNHNV, CDR2 YYDKDF (reference sequence). DNA of the CDR3: TGTGCCACCAAGAGCGGGGGGGGTGATGAGCAGTTCTTC. Translated, it gives CATKSGGGDEQFF.

This clonotype came up a few times. The V and J genes are TRBV28 and TRBJ2-3; D unresolved. The V end was cut by 2 bases, the J end by 2 bases, with 8 bases between. Germline lookup yields CDR1 MDHEN and CDR2 SYDVKM. The CDR3 contains 14 residues. The CDR3 protein is CASSLEQLTDTQYF. CDR3 DNA: TGTGCCAGCAGTTTAGAACAGCTCACAGATACGCAGTATTTT.

This clonotype was observed a handful of times. The CDR3 loop is CASSYLREQFF. As DNA, the CDR3 is TGTGCCAGCAGCTACCTACGCGAGCAGTTCTTC. The rearrangement links TRBV11-3 to TRBJ2-1; no reliable D call. CDR3 length equals 11 residues. CDR1 and CDR2 from the germline V gene are SGHNT and YENEEA. V was trimmed by 4 bases and J by 10 bases, leaving 8 bases between them.

The chain couples TRBV2 to TRBJ2-3; TRBD2 matches 10 bases. Germline-derived CDR1 and CDR2 are SNHLY and FYNNEI. Trimming cost V 3 bases and J 2 bases; bases outside gene matches: 8. The CDR3 loop spans 17 amino acids. CDR3: CASSDWLAGDYTDTQYF. DNA of the CDR3: TGTGCCAGCAGTGATTGGCTAGCGGGGGACTACACAGATACGCAGTATTTT.

This clonotype was observed many times. The chain joins TRBV4-2 to TRBJ2-3, with D tentatively TRBD1 (6 bases). The CDR3 runs 13 residues. Between the trimmed V and J ends, which lost 6 bases and 0 bases, there was a span of 7 bases. Germline CDR1 is LGHNA and CDR2 is YNFKEQ. CDR3 loop: CASRDSSTDTQYF. CDR3 coding DNA: TGTGCCAGCAGGGACAGCAGCACAGATACGCAGTATTTT.

This CDR3 reads CASSSYRERGEKLFF. CDR3 DNA: TGTGCCAGCAGCTCTTACAGGGAGCGTGGTGAAAAACTGTTTTTT. The J gene is TRBJ1-4, the V gene TRBV7-8; D may be TRBD1 (6 bases). Trimming left V 4 bases short and J 7 bases short, with 16 bases between. This CDR3 contains 15 residues. Germline V lookup: CDR1 SGHVS, CDR2 FQNEAQ.

This clonotype has more than one count but fewer than ten. This chain uses TRBV7-2 with TRBJ2-3; no clear D. Germline assignment: CDR1 SGHTA and CDR2 FQGNSA. The CDR3 loop spans 14 amino acids. V was clipped by 8 bases and J by 0 bases, with 12 bases between them. CDR3 coding DNA: TGTGCCAGCTTGAATGTACGGAGCACAGATACGCAGTATTTT. It yields the protein CASLNVRSTDTQYF.

The chain carries TRBV5-1 and TRBJ2-1, with 9 bases fitting TRBD1. The CDR3 length is 20 residues. In germline, CDR1 is SGHRS, CDR2 YFSETQ. J lost 4 bases, V lost 3 bases, and 20 bases had no gene match. The chain's CDR3 is CASSWTDGTGIPNQYNEQFF. The CDR3 coding sequence is TGCGCCAGCAGCTGGACGGACGGGACAGGGATTCCGAATCAGTACAATGAGCAGTTCTTC.

This clonotype showed up just a few times. The chain has TRBV12-3 or TRBV12-4 and TRBJ1-1; D not resolved. CDR3 length equals 12 residues. V was clipped by 5 bases and J by 7 bases, with 11 bases between them. CDR3 in amino acids: CASSLIRGEAFF. The CDR3 DNA is TGTGCCAGCAGTCTGATCCGGGGTGAAGCTTTCTTT.

This chain links TRBV7-8 with TRBJ2-1, with no clear D. Trimming left V 5 bases short and J 6 bases short, with 11 bases between. The CDR3 extends over 13 amino acids. The V gene's germline CDR1 is SGHVS and CDR2 FQNEAQ. The CDR3 loop is CASSIGPLNEQFF. The CDR3 DNA reads as TGTGCCAGCAGCATAGGACCGCTCAATGAGCAGTTCTTC.